This T cell receptor (beta chain) was recovered during a study of T-cell memory formation after mild COVID-19. Study information: Largely donor-specific sequence clusters came from two donors. Whole-study findings and limits: Among CD4+ contracting clones, most were CM and EM, and CD8+ ones EMRA. Researchers found some responding clones in pre-infection memory, a sign that cross-reactive memory joined.

There are a few counts of this clonotype. The antigen is not known. The TCR alpha and TCR beta cDNA libraries, bearing sample barcodes and UMIs, were generated by 5'RACE using constant-segment primers. TCRdb re-called the 5' RACE reads with MiXCR, one entry per CDR3 protein. The table records under 350,000 distinct CDR3 sequences, about 16% of them present only once. The sample taken for sequencing was PBMCs or a T cell subset sorted from them (not recorded which). This receptor was identified in a man younger than 35 who had mild COVID-19 (a few samples of this study predate the infection). Cell type and time point are not known.

The DNA of the CDR3 is TGTGCCACTTCCAGGGAGGCAGATACGCAGTATTTT. This translates into CATSREADTQYF. V usage is TRBV2 and J usage is TRBJ2-3; D is possibly TRBD2 (6 bases). The V and J ends lost 10 bases and 4 bases respectively, with 12 bases between them. This CDR3 region has 12 residues. Germline CDR1 reads SNHLY; CDR2 reads FYNNEI.